The 30 T cell receptor beta chains reported below all come from one sample, sequenced in a study of molecular identifiers for immune sequencing clone quantification. TCRdb independently ran MiXCR on the PCR reads; one entry per CDR3 protein. The sample comprises over 600,000 distinct CDR3 sequences, 15% to 20% of which are singletons, and around 0.9% rests with the top ten. Sequences were obtained from naive CD8+ T cells from blood, with Jurkat cell RNA spiked in. The subset here: FACS-sorted CD8+CD4-CCR7+CD45RA+ naive T cells. The receptors shown here come from a human donor in good health. Some libraries in this study had Jurkat cell RNA spiked in.

With regard to this clonotype: A much larger clonotype is one base distant, so this may be a read error. The chain joins TRBV20-1 to TRBJ2-7, with 9 bases identical to TRBD2. The germline V gene encodes CDR1 DFQATT and CDR2 SNEGSKA (reference sequence). The CDR3 runs to 14 residues. As DNA, the CDR3 is TGCAGTGCTAGAGTCTTGACTAGCGGCTACGGGCAGTACTTC. Amino acids: CSARVLTSGYGQYF.

This clonotype has just a few counts. This rearrangement joins TRBV6-5 to TRBJ2-1, with D uncertain. Germline-derived CDR1 and CDR2 are MNHEY and SVGAGI. This CDR3 has 12 amino acids. The V end lost 6 bases, the J end lost 7 bases, and 10 bases lay between the germline ends. The CDR3, as DNA: TGTGCCAGCAGGTCTACTCTGAATGAGCAGTTCTTC. Its protein is CASRSTLNEQFF.

This clonotype was found once. A read error may explain this, as a much larger clone is one base away. CDR3 loop: CASSLANTDTRYF. Written as DNA, the CDR3 is TGTGCCAGCAGCTTAGCGAACACAGATACGCGGTATTTT. The chain has TRBV13 and TRBJ2-3; D is unclear. CDR1 is PRHDT, CDR2 FYEKMQ, per germline (reference sequence). CDR3 length equals 13 residues.

The chain is built from TRBV2 and TRBJ2-1, with 7 nucleotides matching TRBD1. Trimming removed 4 bases from V and 0 bases from J; junction bases left unmatched: 6. This CDR3 has 16 residues. Germline lookup yields CDR1 SNHLY and CDR2 FYNNEI. CDR3: CASSVTGVSSYNEQFF. The CDR3 DNA reads TGTGCCAGCAGTGTTACAGGGGTCAGCTCCTACAATGAGCAGTTCTTC.

The table lists this clonotype with a few counts. V usage is TRBV9 and J usage is TRBJ2-7; 10 bases line up with TRBD2. The CDR3 totals 15 residues. CDR1 is SGDLS, CDR2 YYNGEE, per germline. Trimming removed 3 bases from V and 2 bases from J; junction bases left unmatched: 5. The CDR3 DNA reads TGTGCCAGCAGCGAGAGCGGGGGGGGGCCCTACGAGCAGTACTTC. Protein sequence: CASSESGGGPYEQYF.

The sample holds many counts of this clonotype. V is TRBV19 and J is TRBJ2-7; TRBD1 is a possible D gene (6 bases). The V end was cut by 1 base, the J end by 2 bases, with 15 bases between. The CDR3 extends over 16 amino acids. CDR1 is LNHDA and CDR2 is SQIVND in the germline V gene (reference sequence). Here the CDR3 reads CASSIGSRGIAYEQYF. The CDR3 DNA reads TGTGCCAGTAGTATAGGTTCCAGGGGTATCGCCTACGAGCAGTACTTC. The variable domain in full, completed from reference TRBV19 and TRBJ2-7, reads DGGITQSPKYLFRKEGQNVTLSCEQNLNHDAMYWYRQDPGQGLRLIYYSQIVNDFQKGDIAEGYSVSREKKESFPLTVTSAQKNPTAFYLCASSIGSRGIAYEQYFGPGTRLTVT.

This clonotype was seen repeatedly, ten times or more. The chain employs TRBV7-2 and TRBJ2-1, with no clear D. This CDR3 has 16 residues. V dropped 5 bases and J dropped 5 bases, with 19 bases sitting between them. Germline-derived CDR1 and CDR2 are SGHTA and FQGNSA. CDR3 bases: TGTGCCAGCAGCCCTGGTGGAGCACTACTAAACAATGAGCAGTTCTTC. Encoded protein: CASSPGGALLNNEQFF.

This clonotype was counted at least ten times. The chain joins TRBV6-5 to TRBJ1-1, with unresolved D. The CDR3 is made up of 13 amino acids. Trimming cost V 6 bases and J 6 bases, with 14 bases left between them. Germline V CDR1 and CDR2: MNHEY, SVGAGI. Here the CDR3 reads CASSRGPYPEAFF. The CDR3 DNA follows: TGTGCCAGCAGCCGAGGACCCTACCCTGAAGCTTTCTTT.

The table lists this clonotype with many counts. The V gene is TRBV6-2 or TRBV6-3, the J gene TRBJ2-3; 8 nucleotides align to TRBD1. Germline CDR1 and CDR2: MNHEY and SVGEGT. The V segment lost 7 bases and the J segment 3 bases; nucleotides outside the gene matches: 6. The CDR3 is 14 residues long. The CDR3 reads CASTWTGITDTQYF. For the CDR3, the DNA is TGTGCCAGCACCTGGACAGGGATAACAGATACGCAGTATTTT.

The V gene is TRBV20-1, the J gene TRBJ2-1; unclear D gene. Germline V gene sequence: CDR1 DFQATT, CDR2 SNEGSKA (reference sequence). CDR3 length equals 13 residues. The CDR3 coding sequence is TGCAGCCCCTACTTGGGCTCCTACAATGAGCAGTTCTTC. Its translation: CSPYLGSYNEQFF.

This clonotype came up many times. V is TRBV20-1 and J is TRBJ2-2; perhaps TRBD2 as D (6 bases). There are 14 residues in the CDR3. Per the germline V gene, CDR1 is DFQATT and CDR2 is SNEGSKA (reference sequence). Trimming shortened V by 5 bases and J by 0 bases, and 10 bases separated the two germline ends. This CDR3 reads CSAPGLTNTGELFF. The DNA of the CDR3 is TGCAGTGCTCCGGGACTGACGAACACCGGGGAGCTGTTTTTT.

This chain links TRBV5-6 with TRBJ1-2; TRBD1 is a possible D gene (5 bases). V was trimmed by 0 bases and J by 8 bases, leaving 14 bases between them. The germline CDR1 and CDR2 sequences are SGHDT and YYEEEE. This CDR3 comprises 14 residues. The CDR3 here is CASSLETVWAGYTF. Written as DNA, the CDR3 is TGTGCCAGCAGCTTGGAGACAGTATGGGCCGGCTACACCTTC.

In its sample, this clonotype was seen many times. The rearrangement joins TRBV6-2 or TRBV6-3 to TRBJ1-1; perhaps TRBD1 as D (6 bases). Germline CDR1 reads MNHEY; CDR2 reads SVGEGT. The V end was cut by 5 bases, the J end by 7 bases, with 11 bases between. The CDR3 runs 12 residues. CDR3 region: CASSRTEIEAFF. The CDR3 nucleotides are TGTGCCAGCAGTAGGACAGAAATTGAAGCTTTCTTT.

This clonotype was observed at least ten times. V is TRBV5-1 and J is TRBJ1-1; unclear D gene. CDR1 is SGHRS and CDR2 is YFSETQ in the germline V gene. V was trimmed by 0 bases and J by 0 bases, leaving 9 bases between them. CDR3 length: 15 residues. Here the CDR3 DNA reads TGCGCCAGCAGCTTGGCACAGACTATGAACACTGAAGCTTTCTTT. This encodes CASSLAQTMNTEAFF. The full variable domain, in which reference TRBV5-1 and TRBJ1-1 provide the parts outside the CDR3, is KAGVTQTPRYLIKTRGQQVTLSCSPISGHRSVSWYQQTPGQGLQFLFEYFSETQRNKGNFPGRFSGRQFSNSRSEMNVSTLELGDSALYLCASSLAQTMNTEAFFGQGTRLTVV.

About this clonotype: A read error may explain this, as a much larger clone is one base away. This is likely a read error, given that the CDR3 carries no conserved phenylalanine or tryptophan at its end. This chain joins TRBV7-9 and TRBJ1-1; D may be TRBD1 (5 bases). The V gene lost 1 base and the J gene lost 7 bases, with 7 bases spanning the gap. CDR1 is SEHNR, CDR2 FQNEAQ, per germline (reference sequence). This CDR3 contains 12 residues. The CDR3 loop is CASSLGGFEAFL. The CDR3 region has the DNA TGTGCCAGCAGCTTAGGGGGGTTTGAAGCTTTCCTT.

This clonotype was picked up many times. The V call is TRBV7-9, the J call TRBJ2-5; 8 bases fit TRBD2. With 1 base clipped from V and 6 bases from J, the junction kept 7 bases outside the gene matches. This CDR3 region has 15 residues. CDR1 SEHNR and CDR2 FQNEAQ come from the germline V gene (reference sequence). CDR3 sequence (DNA): TGTGCCAGCAGCTTAGATCGGGGGGGCATGAAGACCCAGTACTTC. It encodes CASSLDRGGMKTQYF.

This clonotype appeared a few times. The chain combines TRBV6-2 or TRBV6-3 with TRBJ2-2; D gene unclear. V lost 1 base, J lost 8 bases, and 5 bases lay in between. The V gene's germline CDR1 is MNHEY and CDR2 SVGEGT. The CDR3 is made up of 12 amino acids. CDR3 DNA: TGTGCCAGCAGTTACTTGGAAGGGGAGCTGTTTTTT. Its protein product is CASSYLEGELFF.

This clonotype was seen more than once but under ten times. V and J are TRBV21-1 and TRBJ1-1; TRBD1 was called by the table and not checked on the DNA. TRBV21-1 is listed as a pseudogene. This CDR3 has 24 residues. The CDR3 DNA follows: TGTGCCAGCAGCAAAGAAGGTAGGGGCGAGGGGAACACTGAAGCTTTCTGGGGGAACACTGAAGCTTTCTTT. Amino acids: CASSKEGRGEGNTEAFWGNTEAFF.

Of note for this clonotype: A single base separates this from a much larger clone, so it may be a read error. The V call is TRBV4-1, the J call TRBJ2-5, with a tentative D call TRBD1 (6 bases). This CDR3 has 15 amino acids. Looked up from germline, CDR1 is MGHRA and CDR2 is YSYEKL. CDR3 sequence (DNA): TGCGCCAGCGGCCAAGATAGAGGGGGACAAGAGACCCAGTACTTC. Protein sequence: CASGQDRGGQETQYF.

A single count supports this clonotype. One base away lies a much larger clone, so this may be a sequencing read error. This chain links TRBV5-3 with TRBJ2-1; D ambiguous. TRBV5-3 is an ORF, and what it does is uncertain. This CDR3 has 14 amino acids. The CDR3 loop reads CASSVTTSYNEQLF. Here the CDR3 DNA reads TGTGCCAGCAGCGTTACAACTTCCTACAATGAGCAGCTCTTC.

This clonotype appeared many times. The chain links TRBV9 to TRBJ2-3; D ambiguous. CDR1 is SGDLS, CDR2 YYNGEE, per germline. This CDR3 is 16 amino acids long. V was trimmed by 4 bases and J by 3 bases, leaving 18 bases between them. Written as DNA, the CDR3 is TGTGCCAGCAGCACCCCCGAGGCTCTCCTGACAGATACGCAGTATTTT. It encodes CASSTPEALLTDTQYF.

Many counts were recorded for this clonotype. The rearrangement links TRBV5-8 to TRBJ2-7, with unresolved D. CDR3 length equals 17 residues. CDR1 is SGHTS, CDR2 YDEGEE, per germline. V dropped 4 bases and J dropped 0 bases, with 20 bases sitting between them. CDR3 residues: CASSPPVRLTSSYEQYF. The CDR3 coding sequence is TGTGCCAGCAGCCCCCCGGTTCGGCTAACCAGCTCCTACGAGCAGTACTTC.

The sample holds many counts of this clonotype. V gene TRBV20-1 combines with J gene TRBJ2-3; no firm D call. V lost 0 bases to trimming and J lost 6 bases, with 10 bases between them. CDR1 and CDR2 (germline): DFQATT, SNEGSKA (reference sequence). The CDR3 extends over 13 amino acids. This CDR3 reads CSARDLRWDTQYF. The CDR3 coding sequence is TGCAGTGCTAGAGATCTCAGATGGGATACGCAGTATTTT.

Ten or more counts support this clonotype. This chain joins TRBV4-3 and TRBJ2-7; 8 nucleotides line up with TRBD1. The CDR3 length is 15 residues. J lost 6 bases, V lost 1 base, and 8 bases had no gene match. Germline CDR1 LGHNA, CDR2 YSLEER. The CDR3 DNA reads TGCGCCAGCAGCCAAGTCCCAGGACAGGGTGCCGAGCAGTACTTC. Protein product: CASSQVPGQGAEQYF.

V and J are TRBV7-9 and TRBJ2-7; TRBD1 agrees at 7 bases. This CDR3 comprises 15 residues. J gave up 1 base and V 5 bases, and 8 bases lay outside the gene matches. Germline CDR1 SEHNR, CDR2 FQNEAQ (reference sequence). Written as DNA, the CDR3 is TGTGCCAGCAGCGGGGACAGATTGATGTCCTACGAGCAGTACTTC. It yields the protein CASSGDRLMSYEQYF.

A remark on this clonotype: A much bigger clone sits one base away, suggesting this may be a read error. This chain joins TRBV3-1 and TRBJ2-7, with 13 bases fitting TRBD2. V dropped 5 bases and J dropped 3; count of bases not matched to a gene: 1. The CDR3 contains 14 residues. Germline V gene sequence: CDR1 LGHDT, CDR2 YNNKEL (reference sequence). The CDR3 region has the DNA TGTGCCAGCAGCGGGACTAGCGGGGACTACGAGCAGTACTTC. Translated: CASSGTSGDYEQYF.

A remark on this clonotype: A much larger clone is a single base away; this may be a read error. The rearrangement uses TRBV19 and TRBJ2-7, with TRBD1 as a possible D gene (5 bases). This CDR3 comprises 14 residues. Trimming took 5 bases from V and 9 from J, leaving 20 bases between them. The germline V gene encodes CDR1 LNHDA and CDR2 SQIVND (reference sequence). CDR3 amino acids: CASSPFQGSGVQYF. The CDR3, as DNA: TGTGCCAGTAGTCCCTTTCAGGGCTCTGGCGTGCAGTACTTC.

There are a few counts of this clonotype. The chain has TRBV7-9 and TRBJ2-1; D gene uncertain. Germline lookup yields CDR1 SEHNR and CDR2 FQNEAQ (reference sequence). V lost 4 bases and J 0 bases, leaving 13 bases between the germline ends. The CDR3 spans 16 residues. The CDR3 DNA is TGTGCCAGCAGCTCCCCCCGAAGCCTCTCCTACAATGAGCAGTTCTTC. Protein product: CASSSPRSLSYNEQFF.

This chain uses TRBV19 with TRBJ2-7, with TRBD2 matching 8 bases. CDR1 is LNHDA, CDR2 SQIVND, per germline (reference sequence). The V gene end was trimmed by 1 base and the J gene end by 3 bases; junction bases not matched to a gene: 2. The CDR3 spans 14 residues. CDR3 in amino acids: CASSIAGGNYEQYF. CDR3 sequence (DNA): TGTGCCAGTAGTATAGCGGGAGGGAACTACGAGCAGTACTTC.

As to this clonotype: This may be a read error: a much more frequent sequence differs by one nucleotide. The chain employs TRBV4-3 and TRBJ2-2; D uncertain. CDR3 length: 14 amino acids. Germline V gene data show CDR1 as LGHNA and CDR2 as YSLEER. The CDR3 loop reads CACSQVIRTGELFF. The CDR3 nucleotides are TGCGCCTGCAGCCAAGTGATCAGGACCGGGGAGCTGTTTTTT.